This TCR beta chain was found in a study of cytomegalovirus exposure and HLA in healthy donors. The wider study: As released early, the data held some 80 million unique TCRs from HLA-typed donors.

The germline CDR1 and CDR2 sequences are MGHDK and SYGVNS. The CDR3 sequence is 16 residues long. V gave up 2 bases and J gave up 5 bases; unmatched junction bases: 11. These donors counted as nominally healthy when sampled, but unrecorded immune exposures were likely. About this clone itself: The antigen is undetermined.

General study points: Among TCR sequences, most were rare, though some public TCRs appeared in many donors. What TCR beta sequences reportedly achieved was accurate prediction of HLA-A and HLA-B alleles in most subjects.

PCR employed 60 Vbeta and 13 Jbeta primers. Here immunoSEQ multiplex PCR was the method, and the copy in TCRdb shows in-frame clones only, minus some. The sample holds about 190,000 clones, 65% to 85% seen once. The rearrangement links TRBV25-1 to TRBJ2-7; 8 bases fit TRBD1. The source material was PBMCs. This clonotype was obtained from a man aged 35-49 years in good health and CMV-seropositive. In DNA, the CDR3 is TGTGCCAGCAGTGAACGACAGGGGTCCCCGATCCACGAGCAGTACTTC. Its translation is CASSERQGSPIHEQYF.